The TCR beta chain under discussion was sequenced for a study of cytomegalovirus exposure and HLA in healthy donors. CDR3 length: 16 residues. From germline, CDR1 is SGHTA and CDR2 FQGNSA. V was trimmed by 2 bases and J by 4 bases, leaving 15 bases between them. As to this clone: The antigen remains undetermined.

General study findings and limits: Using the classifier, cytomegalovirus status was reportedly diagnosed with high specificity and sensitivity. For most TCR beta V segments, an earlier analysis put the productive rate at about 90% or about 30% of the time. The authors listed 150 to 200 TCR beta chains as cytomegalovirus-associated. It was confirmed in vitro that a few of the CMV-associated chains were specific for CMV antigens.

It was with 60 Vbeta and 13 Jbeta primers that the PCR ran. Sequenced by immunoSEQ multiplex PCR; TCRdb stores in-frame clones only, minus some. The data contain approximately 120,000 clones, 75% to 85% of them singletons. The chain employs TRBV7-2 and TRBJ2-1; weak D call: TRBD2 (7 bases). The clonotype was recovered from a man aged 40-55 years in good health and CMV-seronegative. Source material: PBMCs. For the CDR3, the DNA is TGTGCCAGCAGCTTATTGGCGGGGGCCCTTTACAATGAGCAGTTCTTC. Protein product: CASSLLAGALYNEQFF. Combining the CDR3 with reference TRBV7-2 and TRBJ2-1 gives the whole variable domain GAGVSQSPSNKVTEKGKDVELRCDPISGHTALYWYRQSLGQGLEFLIYFQGNSAPDKSGLPSDRFSAERTGGSVSTLTIQRTQQEDSAVYLCASSLLAGALYNEQFFGPGTRLTVL.